This T cell receptor beta chain was identified during a study of CD8 T cells in ankylosing spondylitis. Study results and limitations: Some of these motif variants have turned up before, in reports on reactive arthritis synovial fluid and blood. Ankylosing spondylitis blood appeared to carry a characteristic TCR beta motif of several highly homologous variants. Researchers reportedly found disease-linked clones significantly enriched in matched ankylosing spondylitis synovial fluid.

With molecular barcodes, quantitative 5'-RACE was used to make the TCR beta libraries. TCRdb processed the 5' RACE reads anew with MiXCR; each CDR3 protein has one entry. The sample contains fewer than 500,000 distinct CDR3 sequences, more than 20% of which appear only once. The CDR3 runs to 15 residues. Germline V gene data show CDR1 as SGDLS and CDR2 as YYNGEE. Trimming pared 0 bases from V and 2 bases from J, leaving 11 bases between. This clonotype was recorded a few times. As yet, its antigen is unknown. The chain couples TRBV9 to TRBJ2-5; D is ambiguous. Source material: blood, either unsorted or a sorted T cell fraction (not recorded which). The clonotype comes from a male donor with ankylosing spondylitis. As DNA, the CDR3 is TGTGCCAGCAGCGTAGACCCCCGTCCTCAAGAGACCCAGTACTTC. This encodes CASSVDPRPQETQYF.